This T cell receptor beta chain was profiled in a study of T cell repertoires in aging, cancer and after chemotherapy. Turning to the study itself: Over several months to years, re-sampled healthy donor repertoires clearly shared clones.

TRB rearrangements spanning V, D and J were amplified using mixed TRB-A/B primers. TCRdb re-called the multiplex PCR reads through MiXCR, storing one row per CDR3 protein. This sample has about 10,000 distinct CDR3 sequences; around two fifths occur once, and the top ten carry around 1.7%. Broader study findings: The repertoire data cannot show anything about immunological memory following chemotherapy.

In regard to this clonotype: No antigen is known for it.

TCR beta rearrangements were amplified from peripheral blood genomic DNA. The specimen sequenced was blood. This receptor was obtained from a human donor in good health.

The CDR3 region has the DNA TGTGCCAGCAGTTTAGCGCTGCGGATGTCACCCCTCCACTTT. Its translation is CASSLALRMSPLHF. The J gene is TRBJ1-6, the V gene TRBV12-3 or TRBV12-4; D call uncertain. The CDR3 length is 14 residues. V gave up 0 bases and J gave up 10 bases, with 10 bases separating them.